This T cell receptor beta chain was found in a study of T cells expressing NK-cell markers. Study-wide results and caveats: Dominance of the CD3+CD56-NKG2C+ fraction by these clonotypes also held in a few donors. A range of about 1.0-8% of CD8+ T cells consisted of dominant NKG2C+ clonotypes in more than five donors.

CDR1 and CDR2 from the germline V gene are DFQATT and SNEGSKA (reference sequence). This CDR3 spans 17 amino acids. In regard to this clonotype: Its antigen remains unknown.

The TCR beta cDNA came from 5'RACE template switching with UMIs. TCRdb reprocessed the 5' RACE reads; each CDR3 protein has one entry and no DNA is given. This repertoire includes 350,000 to 450,000 distinct CDR3 sequences. The chain recombines TRBV20-1 with TRBJ2-5; the TRBD2 assignment by TCRdb is unverifiable without DNA. This TCR was recovered from a man aged 18-69 years in good health. Input material: blood T cells: a sorted CD56 or NKG2C T cell subset, CD4+ or CD8+ T cells, or bulk PBMC T cells (not recorded which). The chain's CDR3 is CSAPVGPTAGVGETQYF.